The 25 T cell receptor beta chains listed next were all sequenced from one sample in a study of regulatory T cells in long-lasting Graves disease. Time point indicated: persistent/refractory GD, antithyroid drugs over 5 years with positive TRAb. Scientists built the TCR library using RNA that was extracted from PBMCs. For TCR beta, libraries came from iRepertoire HTBI primers and Arm-PCR of CDR3 regions. TCRdb analysed the multiplex PCR reads with MiXCR anew, one entry per CDR3 protein. The profile covers 400,000 to 500,000 distinct CDR3 sequences, with 20% to 25% appearing a single time and about 12% taken by the ten largest. Sequences were derived from peripheral blood mononuclear cells (PBMCs), sampled when the disease was refractory, from a patient treated with antithyroid drugs. The receptor source for this set is a female donor with Graves disease.

This clonotype was picked up many times. The rearrangement uses TRBV12-3 or TRBV12-4 and TRBJ1-4; 10 nucleotides align to TRBD1. The length of the CDR3 is 15 residues. The ends lost 3 bases at V and 7 bases at J; junction bases unmatched: 5. The CDR3 DNA reads as TGTGCCAGCAGTTTCGCGGGACAGGGGTCTGAAAAACTGTTTTTT. This translates into CASSFAGQGSEKLFF.

To note about this clonotype: This may be a read error: a much more frequent sequence differs by one nucleotide. The rearrangement uses TRBV27 and TRBJ1-2; 7 bases agree with TRBD1. This CDR3 comprises 16 residues. CDR1 MNHEY and CDR2 SMNVEV come from the germline V gene (reference sequence). CDR3 amino acids: CASGFYGTARLYGYTF. CDR3 bases: TGTGCCAGCGGTTTCTACGGGACAGCTCGTCTCTATGGCTACACCTTC.

This clonotype has just a few counts. CDR3 loop: CASSPIDTQYF. CDR3 nucleotide sequence: TGTGCCAGCAGTCCGATAGATACGCAGTATTTT. The chain links TRBV2 to TRBJ2-3; D not certain. The germline CDR1 and CDR2 sequences are SNHLY and FYNNEI. The CDR3 totals 11 residues. V was clipped by 5 bases and J by 5 bases, with 5 bases between them. The variable domain in full, with the rest retrieved from reference TRBV2 and TRBJ2-3, is EPEVTQTPSHQVTQMGQEVILRCVPISNHLYFYWYRQILGQKVEFLVSFYNNEISEKSEIFDDQFSVERPDGSNFTLKIRSTKLEDSAMYFCASSPIDTQYFGPGTRLTVL.

This clonotype was seen repeatedly, ten times or more. This rearrangement joins TRBV12-3 or TRBV12-4 to TRBJ2-5; the match to TRBD2 covers 10 bases. CDR3 length: 14 residues. Trimming cost V 5 bases and J 4 bases; bases outside gene matches: 4. CDR3 nucleotides: TGTGCCAGCAGTCCTGAGCGGGGGGGAGAGACCCAGTACTTC. This gives the protein CASSPERGGETQYF.

This clonotype was seen a few times. The chain combines TRBV10-3 with TRBJ2-2, with a tentative D call TRBD1 (5 bases). Trimming stripped 2 bases from V and 2 bases from J, with 9 bases between. CDR1 ENHRY and CDR2 SYGVKD come from the germline V gene. This CDR3 has 15 residues. The CDR3 loop is CAISERTSNTGELFF. As DNA, the CDR3 is TGTGCCATCAGTGAGCGGACATCTAACACCGGGGAGCTGTTTTTT.

Ten or more counts support this clonotype. This sequence joins TRBV12-3 or TRBV12-4 and TRBJ2-5; TRBD2 matches 7 bases. With 3 bases clipped from V and 2 bases from J, the junction kept 6 bases outside the gene matches. The CDR3 is 15 residues long. CDR3 residues: CASSFLADNQETQYF. CDR3 nucleotides: TGTGCCAGCAGTTTCCTAGCGGATAATCAAGAGACCCAGTACTTC.

There are many counts of this clonotype. The chain carries TRBV6-1 and TRBJ2-6, with 7 bases fitting TRBD1. Germline loops: CDR1 MNHNS, CDR2 SASEGT. CDR3 length: 17 residues. V lost 2 bases to trimming and J lost 0 bases; unmatched junction nucleotides: 4. Written as DNA, the CDR3 is TGTGCCAGCAGTGAATCCACAGGGGTCTCTGGGGCCAACGTCCTGACTTTC. It specifies CASSESTGVSGANVLTF.

The gene calls are TRBV14 and TRBJ1-2, with TRBD1 identical over 8 bases. The CDR3 length is 15 residues. Trimming took 2 bases from V and 4 from J; bases not matched to a gene: 6. The germline CDR1 and CDR2 sequences are SGHDN and FVKESK. The CDR3 loop reads CASSQTDRGPYGYTF. In nucleotides, the CDR3 is TGTGCCAGCAGCCAAACAGACAGGGGCCCCTATGGCTACACCTTC. Combining the CDR3 with reference TRBV14 and TRBJ1-2 gives the whole variable domain EAGVTQFPSHSVIEKGQTVTLRCDPISGHDNLYWYRRVMGKEIKFLLHFVKESKQDESGMPNNRFLAERTGGTYSTLKVQPAELEDSGVYFCASSQTDRGPYGYTFGSGTRLTVV.

Worth noting for this clonotype: A much larger clone differs by one base, so this may be a read error. The CDR3 DNA follows: TGTGTCAGCAGTGTGGGGGGGCATAATTCACCCCTCCACTTT. It translates to CVSSVGGHNSPLHF. The chain recombines TRBV12-3 or TRBV12-4 with TRBJ1-6; a possible D gene is TRBD1 (6 bases). This CDR3 is 14 amino acids long.

V gene TRBV20-1 combines with J gene TRBJ2-7; tentative D call: TRBD1 (5 bases). Per the germline V gene, CDR1 is DFQATT and CDR2 is SNEGSKA (reference sequence). The V end was cut by 0 bases, the J end by 4 bases, with 16 bases between. This CDR3 has 15 residues. The CDR3: CSARDSDSSHYEQYF. As DNA, the CDR3 is TGCAGTGCTAGAGATAGTGACAGCAGCCATTACGAGCAGTACTTC.

A remark on this clonotype: This may come from a read error, since a much larger clone is one base off. The V gene is TRBV6-5, the J gene TRBJ2-2; unclear D gene. The CDR3 extends over 15 amino acids. The V gene's germline CDR1 is MNHEY and CDR2 SVGAGI. The V gene lost 2 bases and the J gene lost 0 bases, with 7 bases spanning the gap. DNA for the CDR3: TGTGCCAGCAGTTACGAAGCTACGAACACCGGGGAGCTGTTTTTT. This gives the protein CASSYEATNTGELFF.

This clonotype was counted ten times or more. The chain joins TRBV12-3 or TRBV12-4 to TRBJ2-7; 7 positions match TRBD1. There are 16 residues in the CDR3. J was trimmed by 0 bases and V by 5 bases; bases with no gene match: 10. The CDR3 reads CASSPAGGYPSYEQYF. CDR3 DNA: TGTGCCAGCAGTCCCGCAGGGGGTTACCCCTCCTACGAGCAGTACTTC.

The sample holds a few counts of this clonotype. The chain is built from TRBV7-2 and TRBJ1-6, with D maybe TRBD1 (6 bases). From germline, CDR1 is SGHTA and CDR2 FQGNSA. The CDR3 has 16 amino acids. V gave up 5 bases and J gave up 9 bases, with 20 bases separating them. CDR3 sequence: CASSPVLLGGGSPLHF. The CDR3 DNA is TGTGCCAGCAGCCCCGTACTCCTGGGAGGGGGTTCACCCCTCCACTTT.

This clonotype was counted at least ten times. CDR3 amino acids: CSAVSGEQYF. CDR3 nucleotide sequence: TGCAGCGCCGTGAGTGGCGAGCAGTACTTC. V usage is TRBV29-1 and J usage is TRBJ2-7; unclear D gene. Trimming left V 7 bases short and J 6 bases short, with 10 bases between. The CDR3 contains 10 residues. CDR1 and CDR2 (germline): SQVTM, ANQGSEA.

This clonotype occurred a few times. V is TRBV30 and J is TRBJ2-7; 14 nucleotides match TRBD2. Germline V lookup: CDR1 GTSNPN, CDR2 SVGIG (reference sequence). The CDR3 sequence is 16 residues long. V lost 2 bases and J lost 6; bases outside the gene matches: 9. CDR3 DNA sequence: TGTGCCTGGAGTCCGAGGACTAGCGGGAGGACGAGCGAGCAGTACTTC. Protein sequence: CAWSPRTSGRTSEQYF.

On this clonotype itself: This could be a read error, since a much larger clone is one nucleotide away. The CDR3 sequence is CSATGVGEEKLFF. CDR3 coding DNA: TGCAGTGCTACAGGGGTCGGAGAGGAAAAACTGTTTTTT. The gene calls are TRBV20-1 and TRBJ1-4; weak D call: TRBD1 (6 bases). Germline CDR1 and CDR2: DFQATT and SNEGSKA (reference sequence). V lost 4 bases, J lost 8 bases, and 14 bases lay in between. CDR3 length equals 13 residues.

This clonotype has a handful of counts. The rearrangement links TRBV20-1 to TRBJ1-1, with a possible D match to TRBD1 (6 bases). Germline V gene lookup returns CDR1 DFQATT and CDR2 SNEGSKA (reference sequence). This CDR3 region has 15 residues. V was pared by 6 bases and J by 3 bases, with 20 bases between. The CDR3 nucleotides read TGCAGTGCCTACGCCGAACAGGGTTTGGACACTGAAGCTTTCTTT. It specifies CSAYAEQGLDTEAFF.

This clonotype was picked up many times. This chain joins TRBV2 and TRBJ2-2, with TRBD2 matching 12 bases. Germline V lookup: CDR1 SNHLY, CDR2 FYNNEI. The CDR3 length is 15 residues. Losses at the gene ends were 7 bases for V and 7 bases for J; bases not matched to a gene: 7. The CDR3 here is CASMASGGAVGELFF. The DNA for the CDR3 is TGTGCCAGCATGGCTAGCGGGGGGGCTGTCGGGGAGCTGTTTTTT.

This clonotype appeared many times. The V gene is TRBV28, the J gene TRBJ1-6; D uncertain. V was trimmed by 3 bases and J by 10 bases, leaving 19 bases between them. The CDR3 runs 16 residues. From germline, CDR1 is MDHEN and CDR2 SYDVKM. This CDR3 is CASSFGRSLSGSPLHF. The DNA for the CDR3 is TGTGCCAGCAGTTTTGGGCGAAGCCTATCCGGATCACCCCTCCACTTT. The full variable domain, completed using reference TRBV28 and TRBJ1-6, is DVKVTQSSRYLVKRTGEKVFLECVQDMDHENMFWYRQDPGLGLRLIYFSYDVKMKEKGDIPEGYSVSREKKERFSLILESASTNQTSMYLCASSFGRSLSGSPLHFGNGTRLTVT.

This clonotype was recorded many times. The V and J genes are TRBV12-3 or TRBV12-4 and TRBJ1-5; 7 nucleotides match TRBD1. V lost 2 bases, J lost 7 bases, and 5 bases stayed unmatched. This CDR3 is built from 14 residues. CDR3 nucleotides: TGTGCCAGCAGTTTATACAGGGGTGGACAGCCCCAGCATTTT. Residues: CASSLYRGGQPQHF.

Of note for this clonotype: A much larger clonotype is one base distant, so this may be a read error. This sequence joins TRBV7-3 and TRBJ2-2; D is possibly TRBD2 (5 bases). The CDR3 consists of 12 residues. Per germline, CDR1 SGHTA and CDR2 FQGTGA. The CDR3 DNA sequence: TGTGCCAGCAGCCACGGCACCGGGGAGCCGTTTTTT. Translation gives CASSHGTGEPFF.

This clonotype has a count of ten or more. The gene calls are TRBV11-2 and TRBJ1-4; perhaps TRBD1 as D (6 bases). V lost 3 bases, J lost 8 bases, and 13 bases lay in between. CDR3 length: 14 residues. Germline-derived CDR1 and CDR2 are SGHAT and FQNNGV. The CDR3 nucleotides read TGTGCCAGCAGCTTTCAGGGGTCGGAGGAAAAACTGTTTTTT. This gives the protein CASSFQGSEEKLFF.

This clonotype was picked up many times. The chain is built from TRBV7-2 and TRBJ2-6; no definite D call. Germline V gene data show CDR1 as SGHTA and CDR2 as FQGNSA. V gave up 8 bases and J gave up 1 base, with 12 bases separating them. The CDR3 extends over 15 amino acids. The CDR3 sequence: CASAGWSSGANVLTF. The DNA for the CDR3 is TGTGCCAGCGCAGGCTGGTCTTCTGGGGCCAACGTCCTGACTTTC. The entire variable domain, with the rest obtained from reference TRBV7-2 and TRBJ2-6, is as follows: GAGVSQSPSNKVTEKGKDVELRCDPISGHTALYWYRQSLGQGLEFLIYFQGNSAPDKSGLPSDRFSAERTGGSVSTLTIQRTQQEDSAVYLCASAGWSSGANVLTFGAGSRLTVL.

The rearrangement joins TRBV7-9 to TRBJ1-3; D is unresolved. CDR3 size: 15 residues. Between the trimmed V and J ends, which lost 5 bases and 0 bases, there was a span of 11 bases. Germline values: CDR1 SEHNR, CDR2 FQNEAQ (reference sequence). The CDR3 sequence: CASSLHQSSGNTIYF. In nucleotides, the CDR3 is TGTGCCAGCAGCCTCCATCAAAGCTCTGGAAACACCATATATTTT. The complete variable domain, with remaining parts taken from reference TRBV7-9 and TRBJ1-3, reads DTGVSQNPRHKITKRGQNVTFRCDPISEHNRLYWYRQTLGQGPEFLTYFQNEAQLEKSRLLSDRFSAERPKGSFSTLEIQRTEQGDSAMYLCASSLHQSSGNTIYFGEGSWLTVV.

This clonotype was counted many times. V and J are TRBV28 and TRBJ1-5; D is perhaps TRBD1 (6 bases). Germline V gene lookup returns CDR1 MDHEN and CDR2 SYDVKM. The CDR3 is 14 amino acids. V dropped 6 bases and J dropped 6 bases, with 15 bases sitting between them. This CDR3 reads CASSRQVKIQPQHF. CDR3 sequence (DNA): TGTGCCAGCAGCCGACAGGTGAAGATTCAGCCCCAGCATTTT.